The TCR beta chain described here comes from a study of regulatory T cells in long-lasting Graves disease. Construction of TCR beta libraries relied on iRepertoire HTBI primers and on Arm-PCR targeting CDR3 regions. In TCRdb, the multiplex PCR reads were re-called with MiXCR into one record per CDR3 protein. The repertoire has around 240,000 distinct CDR3 sequences, 18% of them found once; the top ten carry 14%. Time point here: newly diagnosed GD, antithyroid drugs for less than 3 months. Researchers made the TCR library from RNA that was extracted from PBMCs. This clonotype appeared many times. Deletions cut 4 bases from V and 6 bases from J, with 12 bases between. The CDR3 runs 13 residues. In germline, CDR1 is LGHDT, CDR2 YNNKEL (reference sequence). These sequences were also reported in another study, on T cells in Graves' hyperthyroidism and ophthalmopathy.

The sequence derives from a woman aged 25 to 45 with Graves disease. The sample in question was peripheral blood mononuclear cells (PBMCs), obtained at new diagnosis, from a patient treated with antithyroid drugs. The chain joins TRBV3-1 to TRBJ1-1; D uncertain. The CDR3 is CASSRDPGSEAFF. In nucleotides, the CDR3 is TGTGCCAGCAGCCGGGATCCGGGTTCTGAAGCTTTCTTT. The full variable domain, in which reference TRBV3-1 and TRBJ1-1 provide the parts outside the CDR3, is DTAVSQTPKYLVTQMGNDKSIKCEQNLGHDTMYWYKQDSKKFLKIMFSYNNKELIINETVPNRFSPKSPDKAHLNLHINSLELGDSAVYFCASSRDPGSEAFFGQGTRLTVV.